The 21 T cell receptor beta chains presented below share a single source sample, sequenced in a study of cytomegalovirus exposure and HLA in healthy donors. PCR involved 60 Vbeta and 13 Jbeta primers. Sequenced by immunoSEQ multiplex PCR; TCRdb stores in-frame clones only, minus some. Among under 250,000 clones listed, 75% to 90% were seen once. The specimen was PBMCs. All receptors derive from a boy younger than 10 in good health and CMV-seronegative.

The J gene is TRBJ1-5, the V gene TRBV30; D possibly corresponds to TRBD1 (5 bases). Trimming took off 2 bases at V and 6 bases at J, with 11 bases between the two ends. The V gene's germline CDR1 is GTSNPN and CDR2 SVGIG (reference sequence). The CDR3 runs to 13 residues. Here the CDR3 DNA reads TGTGCCTGGAGTACTCGGCAGGGTCAGCCCCAGCATTTT. Translation: CAWSTRQGQPQHF.

The chain carries TRBV29-1 and TRBJ2-7, with TRBD1 matching 11 bases. V dropped 0 bases and J dropped 6; count of bases not matched to a gene: 7. The CDR3 has 15 residues. Per germline, CDR1 SQVTM and CDR2 ANQGSEA. The CDR3 protein is CSVEEDGTGGSEQYF. CDR3 bases: TGCAGCGTTGAAGAAGACGGGACAGGGGGAAGCGAGCAGTACTTC.

This rearrangement joins TRBV7-9 to TRBJ2-7; TRBD2 matches at 9 bases. V lost 11 bases and J lost 4; bases outside the gene matches: 6. The CDR3 runs to 12 residues. Germline-derived CDR1 and CDR2 are SEHNR and FQNEAQ (reference sequence). The CDR3 sequence: CAGAGGGYEQYF. Written as DNA, the CDR3 is TGTGCCGGAGCGGGAGGTGGGTACGAGCAGTACTTC.

The chain combines TRBV6-6 with TRBJ2-7, with 10 nucleotides matching TRBD2. The CDR3 totals 14 residues. Germline loops: CDR1 MNHNY, CDR2 SVGAGI (reference sequence). Losses at the gene ends were 7 bases for V and 4 bases for J; bases not matched to a gene: 7. CDR3 residues: CASMASGGDYEQYF. CDR3 nucleotide sequence: TGTGCCAGCATGGCTAGCGGGGGAGATTACGAGCAGTACTTC.

J is TRBJ2-7 and V is TRBV2; TRBD1 might be the D (6 bases). CDR3 size: 12 residues. Germline CDR1 is SNHLY and CDR2 is FYNNEI. Trimming left V 4 bases short and J 4 bases short, with 8 bases between. CDR3 amino acids: CASSVQGYEQYF. The CDR3 coding sequence is TGTGCCAGCAGTGTACAGGGATACGAGCAGTACTTC.

This clone was counted only a few times. The chain joins TRBV12-5 to TRBJ1-1; a weak D match, TRBD1 (6 bases). V was shortened by 5 bases and J by 1 base, with 11 bases between the two germline ends. Germline V gene lookup returns CDR1 LGHNT and CDR2 FRNRAP. CDR3 length: 14 amino acids. CDR3 amino acids: CASGPRQENTEAFF. In nucleotides, the CDR3 is TGTGCTAGTGGTCCGAGACAGGAGAACACTGAAGCTTTCTTT.

The chain couples TRBV5-6 to TRBJ2-1, with a weak D call TRBD2 (6 bases). This CDR3 is built from 12 residues. V dropped 4 bases and J dropped 6 bases, with 8 bases sitting between them. Germline-derived CDR1 and CDR2 are SGHDT and YYEEEE. CDR3 nucleotide sequence: TGTGCCAGCAGCGTTAGCGGCAATGAGCAGTTCTTC. Protein sequence: CASSVSGNEQFF.

This clone occurred a few times. V and J are TRBV6-5 and TRBJ1-1; maybe TRBD1 (6 bases). Germline V gives CDR1 MNHEY, CDR2 SVGAGI. Trimming cost V 9 bases and J 1 base, with 12 bases left between them. The CDR3 consists of 13 residues. DNA for the CDR3: TGTGCCAGTCGTCGGACAGCGAACACTGAAGCTTTCTTT. This gives the protein CASRRTANTEAFF.

A single count supports this clone. The chain recombines TRBV5-5 with TRBJ2-1; 8 bases fit TRBD2. CDR3 length: 15 residues. V dropped 1 base and J dropped 4; count of bases not matched to a gene: 4. Germline loops: CDR1 SGHKS, CDR2 YYEKEE (reference sequence). In DNA, the CDR3 is TGTGCCAGCAGCTTGACGGGAGGGGATTACAATGAGCAGTTCTTC. This sequence encodes CASSLTGGDYNEQFF.

This chain links TRBV29-1 with TRBJ1-2, with 8 nucleotides matching TRBD1. Germline CDR1 SQVTM, CDR2 ANQGSEA. The V and J ends lost 3 bases and 8 bases, in that order; junction bases with no gene match: 11. The CDR3 spans 14 residues. The CDR3 here is CSVDQGTGTFGYTF. The CDR3 nucleotides are TGCAGCGTTGATCAAGGGACAGGCACGTTCGGCTACACCTTC.

A word on this clone: Within the sample, other DNA sequences also encode this same CDR3. This rearrangement joins TRBV10-3 to TRBJ2-7; 8 bases agree with TRBD1. The CDR3 contains 13 residues. Germline values: CDR1 ENHRY, CDR2 SYGVKD. Germline trimming cut 2 bases from V and 3 bases from J; bases unmatched to any gene: 0. DNA for the CDR3: TGTGCCATCAGTGAGACAGGGGGCTACGAGCAGTACTTC. Translation gives CAISETGGYEQYF.

The rearrangement uses TRBV30 and TRBJ2-5, with D possibly TRBD2 on 7 matching bases. The CDR3 is 15 amino acids. CDR1 is GTSNPN, CDR2 SVGIG, per germline (reference sequence). Trimming shortened V by 4 bases and J by 5 bases, and 20 bases separated the two germline ends. The CDR3 nucleotides are TGTGCCTGGACCCTCGGGGGGCATAGTATGGAGACCCAGTACTTC. Residues: CAWTLGGHSMETQYF.

This clone has only one observation. This chain connects TRBV11-3 to TRBJ1-1; D may be TRBD1 (5 bases). CDR1 is SGHNT, CDR2 YENEEA, per germline. The length of the CDR3 is 13 residues. Trimming took off 3 bases at V and 7 bases at J, with 12 bases between the two ends. CDR3 region: CASSLGQMLEAFF. CDR3 DNA sequence: TGTGCCAGCAGCTTGGGGCAAATGCTTGAAGCTTTCTTT.

The V call is TRBV11-2, the J call TRBJ2-5; D perhaps matches TRBD2 (6 bases). From germline, CDR1 is SGHAT and CDR2 FQNNGV. This CDR3 has 16 amino acids. Deletions cut 3 bases from V and 5 bases from J, with 19 bases between. This chain's CDR3 is CASSLDPPSVRETQYF. The CDR3 DNA follows: TGTGCCAGCAGCTTGGACCCTCCTAGCGTCCGGGAGACCCAGTACTTC.

For this clone: Since no conserved phenylalanine or tryptophan closes the CDR3, a read error is the likely cause. The CDR3 region has the DNA TGCGCCAGCAGCCCCCGGGGACAGGGGGAGACCAACACTGAAGCTTTCTCT. This translates into CASSPRGQGETNTEAFS. The chain employs TRBV5-1 and TRBJ1-1; TRBD1 agrees at 11 bases. The junction had 10 bases not matched to a gene; V was cut back by 4 bases and J by 2 bases. CDR1 and CDR2 (germline): SGHRS, YFSETQ. The CDR3 runs 17 residues.

The J gene is TRBJ1-4, the V gene TRBV6-6; 7 bases match TRBD1. Germline V gene data show CDR1 as MNHNY and CDR2 as SVGAGI (reference sequence). Trimming at V came to 4 bases and at J to 7 bases, leaving 9 bases not matched to a gene. This CDR3 has 15 amino acids. As DNA, the CDR3 is TGTGCCAGCAGTTCCCCAGACAGGGAGGCTGAAAAACTGTTTTTT. Amino acid sequence: CASSSPDREAEKLFF.

The V call is TRBV30, the J call TRBJ1-1; TRBD1 matches at 9 bases. CDR1 is GTSNPN, CDR2 SVGIG, per germline (reference sequence). The CDR3 length is 15 residues. V trimming: 1 base; J trimming: 1 base; junction bases outside the gene matches: 4. DNA for the CDR3: TGTGCCTGGAGTGGACAGGGGGTGAGGAACACTGAAGCTTTCTTT. Translated: CAWSGQGVRNTEAFF.

This chain links TRBV4-2 with TRBJ1-6, with D maybe TRBD1 (5 bases). The V gene lost 4 bases and the J gene lost 8 bases, with 18 bases spanning the gap. The CDR3 runs 16 residues. Germline V gene lookup returns CDR1 LGHNA and CDR2 YNFKEQ. This chain's CDR3 is CASSRRTWEQDSPLHF. The CDR3 DNA reads as TGTGCCAGCAGCCGCCGAACCTGGGAACAGGATTCACCCCTCCACTTT.

The CDR3 here is CASSGLAGNYEQYF. CDR3 coding DNA: TGTGCCAGCAGTGGACTAGCGGGGAACTACGAGCAGTACTTC. The gene calls are TRBV2 and TRBJ2-7, with 11 bases aligning to TRBD2. Germline values: CDR1 SNHLY, CDR2 FYNNEI. The CDR3 covers 14 residues. V lost 4 bases and J lost 3; bases outside the gene matches: 2.

The chain's CDR3 is CASSIDRGPQHF. The CDR3 region has the DNA TGTGCCAGTAGTATAGATCGGGGGCCCCAGCATTTT. This sequence joins TRBV19 and TRBJ1-5; no clear D. The ends were cut back, 0 bases at V and 9 bases at J, with 6 bases in the middle. CDR1 is LNHDA, CDR2 SQIVND, per germline (reference sequence). The CDR3 has 12 amino acids.

The chain employs TRBV5-1 and TRBJ1-1; D is unclear. Trimming removed 4 bases from V and 4 bases from J, with 14 bases in between. From germline, CDR1 is SGHRS and CDR2 YFSETQ. The CDR3 runs to 14 residues. The CDR3 region has the DNA TGCGCCAGCAGCCTAGATGGAAGGAGCACTGAAGCTTTCTTT. Its translation: CASSLDGRSTEAFF.